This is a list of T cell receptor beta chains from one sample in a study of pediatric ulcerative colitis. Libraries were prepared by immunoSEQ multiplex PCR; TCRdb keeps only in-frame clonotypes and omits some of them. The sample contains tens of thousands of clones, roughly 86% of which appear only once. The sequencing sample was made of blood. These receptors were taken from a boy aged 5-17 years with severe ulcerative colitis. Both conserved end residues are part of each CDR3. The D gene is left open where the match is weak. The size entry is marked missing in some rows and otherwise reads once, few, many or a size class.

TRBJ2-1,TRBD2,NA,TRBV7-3,TGTGCCAGCAGCTTAACAGCGGGGGGTATATACAATGAGCAGTTCTTC,CASSLTAGGIYNEQFF
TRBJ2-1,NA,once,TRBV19,TGTGCCAGTAGTATAGATGACCGGGCCTACAATGAGCAGTTCTTC,CASSIDDRAYNEQFF
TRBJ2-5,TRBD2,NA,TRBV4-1,TGCGCCAGCAGCCAAGAGGGAACGGGACTATTGGAGACCCAGTACTTC,CASSQEGTGLLETQYF
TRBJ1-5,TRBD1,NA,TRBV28,TGTGCCAGCAGCTCGGACAGGGCAAGTCTTCAGCCCCAGCATTTT,CASSSDRASLQPQHF
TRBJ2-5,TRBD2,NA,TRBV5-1,TGCGCCAGCAGCTTAGCGGGGGGGCCGGAGACCCAGTACTTC,CASSLAGGPETQYF
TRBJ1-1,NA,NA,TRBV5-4,TGTGCCAGCAGCTTGGGACAGCAAATACAAGAAGCTTTCTTT,CASSLGQQIQEAFF
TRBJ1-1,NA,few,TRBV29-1,TGCAGCGTTGAAGGGGTTTTGAACACTGAAGCTTTCTTT,CSVEGVLNTEAFF
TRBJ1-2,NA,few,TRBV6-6,TGTGCCAGCTCATCAGAGAACTATGGCTACACCTTC,CASSSENYGYTF
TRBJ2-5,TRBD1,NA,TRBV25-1,TGTGCCAGCAGCCGAGAAGGAAAGACAGGGTGGGAGACCCAGTACTTC,CASSREGKTGWETQYF
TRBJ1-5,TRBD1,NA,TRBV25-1,TGTGCCACCGGACAGGCCGGGGAAAGCAATCAGCCCCAGCATTTT,CATGQAGESNQPQHF
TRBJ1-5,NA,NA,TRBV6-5,TGTGCCAGCAGTACAGGTTCGCGACAGCCCCAGCATTTT,CASSTGSRQPQHF
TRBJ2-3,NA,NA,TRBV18,TGTGCCAGCTCACCACCGGCTGAAGATACGCAGTATTTT,CASSPPAEDTQYF
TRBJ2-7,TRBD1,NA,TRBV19,TGTGCCAGTAGTCCGACAGGGGACTCCTACGAGCAGTACTTC,CASSPTGDSYEQYF
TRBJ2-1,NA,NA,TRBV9,TGTGCCAGCAGCGCGGACACTTTAGCCTACAATGAGCAGTTCTTC,CASSADTLAYNEQFF
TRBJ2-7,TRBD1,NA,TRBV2,TGTGCCAGCAGTACTACCGGGACAGGGAACTACGAGCAGTACTTC,CASSTTGTGNYEQYF
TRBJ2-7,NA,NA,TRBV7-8,TGTGCCAGCAGCCTTGTGGCGGGGCGCGATCCCTACGAGCAGTACTTC,CASSLVAGRDPYEQYF
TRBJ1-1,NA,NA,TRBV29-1,TGCAGCGCCGGCGGGTTTTTCACTGAAGCTTTCTTT,CSAGGFFTEAFF
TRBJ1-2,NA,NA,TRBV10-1,TGCGCCAGCAGTGATGTAACCCGGCAGAACTATGGCTACACCTTC,CASSDVTRQNYGYTF
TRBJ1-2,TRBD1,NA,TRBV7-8,TGTGCCAGCAGCTGGGGACAGGGGAAAAACTATGGCTACACCTTC,CASSWGQGKNYGYTF
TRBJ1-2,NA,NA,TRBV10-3,TGTGCCATCAGTGGGGCGAACTATGGCTACACCTTC,CAISGANYGYTF
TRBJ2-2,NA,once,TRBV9,TGTGCCAGCAGCGTAGCTCAGATCGGACAGACCGGGGAGCTGTTTTTT,CASSVAQIGQTGELFF
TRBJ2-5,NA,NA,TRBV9,TGTGCCAGCAGCGACACAGGGATCGGAGAGACCCAGTACTTC,CASSDTGIGETQYF
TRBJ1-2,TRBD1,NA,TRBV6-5,TGTGCCAGCAGTTACTCGGGGACAGGGAACTATGGCTACACCTTC,CASSYSGTGNYGYTF
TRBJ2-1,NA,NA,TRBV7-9,TGTGCCAGCAGCTTTGACAGCCTGGGGCAGTTCTTC,CASSFDSLGQFF
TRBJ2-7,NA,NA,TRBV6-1,TGTGCCAGCAGTGAAGCGAGACTAGTCGGCGAGCAGTACTTC,CASSEARLVGEQYF
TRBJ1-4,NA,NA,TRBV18,TGTGCCAGCTCACCGATCGACAGCTATAATGAAAAACTGTTTTTT,CASSPIDSYNEKLFF
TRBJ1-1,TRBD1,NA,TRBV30,TGTGCCGGAGGAGCACCCGGGACAGGGAACACTGAAGCTTTCTTT,CAGGAPGTGNTEAFF
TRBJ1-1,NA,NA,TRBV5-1,TGCGCCAGCAGCAGGGAGGAATCTAGTGAAGCTTTCTTT,CASSREESSEAFF
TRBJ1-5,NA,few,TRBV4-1,TGCGCCAGCAGCCCAAGGACTCAGGACAGTCAGCCCCAGCATTTT,CASSPRTQDSQPQHF
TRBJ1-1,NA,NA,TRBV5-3,TGTGCCAGAAGCTTGGAGGCAGTGGGGAACACTGAAGCTTTCTTT,CARSLEAVGNTEAFF
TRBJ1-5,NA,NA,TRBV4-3,TGCGCCAGCAGCCAAGATTATTCGAGGGGGACGAGCAATCAGCCCCAGCATTTT,CASSQDYSRGTSNQPQHF
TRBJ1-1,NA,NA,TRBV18,TGTGCCAGCTCATTACAGCAAGAAGCTTTCTTT,CASSLQQEAFF
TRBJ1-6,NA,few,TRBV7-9,TGTGCCAGCAGCCCTACCGGACGGTATAATTCACCCCTCCACTTT,CASSPTGRYNSPLHF
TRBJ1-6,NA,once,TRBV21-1,TGTGCCAGCAGCAAAGGGGGGAGGGATAATTCACCCCTCCACTTT,CASSKGGRDNSPLHF
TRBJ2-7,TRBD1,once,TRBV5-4,TGTGCCAGCAGCCTCGACAGGGGTCAAGTGGAGCAGTACTTC,CASSLDRGQVEQYF
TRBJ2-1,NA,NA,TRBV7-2,TGTGCCAGCAGCCCGCGTTTCATGGGCCATGAGCAGTTCTTC,CASSPRFMGHEQFF
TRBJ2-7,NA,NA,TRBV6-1,TGTGCCAGCAGATCTGACGGGGCCGTCTCCTACGAGCAGTACTTC,CASRSDGAVSYEQYF